These T cell receptor beta chains were read from a single sample in a study of Graves' ophthalmopathy and Graves' hyperthyroidism. TCRdb re-derived calls from the multiplex PCR reads in MiXCR, one entry per CDR3 protein. The data show about 410,000 distinct CDR3 sequences, about 18% seen once. Material for sequencing was peripheral blood. These receptors were obtained from a woman aged 18-30 years with Graves' ophthalmopathy. The CDR3 runs from the conserved cysteine through the conserved F or W. The D gene is left open where the match is weak. Clone size is shown for a subset of rows, as once, few, many or a class of expanded clone.

V gene	CDR3 length	J gene	D gene	clone size	CDR3 DNA	CDR3 protein
TRBV7-9	13	TRBJ2-7	NA	many	TGTGCCAGCAGCTTAGGCGGGGTGGGAGAGCAGTACTTC	CASSLGGVGEQYF
TRBV11-1	16	TRBJ1-1	TRBD1	many	TGTGCCAGCAGCACCGGACAGGTTGTGATGAACACTGAAGCTTTCTTT	CASSTGQVVMNTEAFF
TRBV7-3	15	TRBJ2-5	TRBD1	NA	TGTGCCAGCAGCCCCGACAGGGGGGTAGGGGAGACCCAGTACTTC	CASSPDRGVGETQYF
TRBV28	12	TRBJ1-1	NA	NA	TGTGCCAGCAGTTTATGGGAAAGTGAAGCTTTCTTT	CASSLWESEAFF
TRBV10-3	13	TRBJ1-5	TRBD1	many	TGTGCCACCGGGGACAGGCCCAATCAGCCCCAGCATTTT	CATGDRPNQPQHF
TRBV6-1	12	TRBJ2-7	NA	many	TGTGTCAGCAGTGCGATGAGGTACGAGCAGTACTTC	CVSSAMRYEQYF
TRBV27	16	TRBJ1-1	NA	many	TGTGCCAGCAGTTCATCGTCCACAGGGTGGAACACTGAAGCTTTCTTT	CASSSSSTGWNTEAFF
TRBV6-1	16	TRBJ1-5	NA	many	TGTGCCAGCAGTGAAGCGGGAGGAGTCGGCAATCAGCCCCAGCATTTT	CASSEAGGVGNQPQHF
TRBV5-5	15	TRBJ2-7	NA	many	TGTGCCAGCAGCTGGGATGACCACGCAAGATACGAGCAGTACTTC	CASSWDDHARYEQYF
TRBV12-3/TRBV12-4	12	TRBJ1-1	NA	many	TGTGCCAGCAGCTTCATGCTTACAGAAGCTTTCTTT	CASSFMLTEAFF
TRBV12-3/TRBV12-4	16	TRBJ2-7	TRBD1	many	TGTGCCAGCAGTTTTCTCGGGACAGGGTTATCCTACGAGCAGTACTTC	CASSFLGTGLSYEQYF
TRBV28	18	TRBJ1-5	TRBD1	many	TGTGCCAGCAGTACCCTTGACAGGGGCGGATATAGCAATCAGCCCCAGCATTTT	CASSTLDRGGYSNQPQHF
TRBV4-2	15	TRBJ1-4	NA	many	TGTGCCAGCAGCCAAACAGGAGGTGGGAATGAAAAACTGTTTTTT	CASSQTGGGNEKLFF
TRBV20-1	14	TRBJ1-2	NA	many	TGCAGTGCACCGAACAGATACTCTAACTATGGCTACACCTTC	CSAPNRYSNYGYTF
TRBV5-1	14	TRBJ2-7	TRBD1	many	TGCGCCAGCAGCTGGGGGACAGGGAACTACGAGCAGTACTTC	CASSWGTGNYEQYF